The subject of this entry is one T cell receptor (beta chain). The antigen remains unidentified. Only in-frame clones appear in the TCRdb table, and some are missing; sequencing was by immunoSEQ multiplex PCR. The table includes more than 70,000 clones, around 93% detected once. Germline V gene data show CDR1 as MNHEY and CDR2 as SVGAGI. V shed 6 bases, J shed 0 bases, and the junction held 5 bases outside the gene matches. The CDR3 is made up of 14 amino acids. This sample was included in a study of T cell responses to AZD1222 COVID-19 vaccine. Overall study results and limits: Two doses of AZD1222 preceded a rise in Spike-specific TCR breadth and depth. White British donors predominated, females outnumbered males, and clonal diversity was possibly underestimated. Variant regions that are unmutated are reportedly the target of nearly half of spike-specific TCRs.

The J gene is TRBJ2-7, the V gene TRBV6-5; TRBD1 agrees at 7 bases. The sequence derives from an adult who received the AZD1222 COVID-19 vaccine. The sequences come from peripheral blood, collected 28 days after the second AZD1222 dose. The CDR3 DNA is TGTGCCAGCAGGTGGGACAGTAGCTCCTACGAGCAGTACTTC. Encoded protein: CASRWDSSSYEQYF.